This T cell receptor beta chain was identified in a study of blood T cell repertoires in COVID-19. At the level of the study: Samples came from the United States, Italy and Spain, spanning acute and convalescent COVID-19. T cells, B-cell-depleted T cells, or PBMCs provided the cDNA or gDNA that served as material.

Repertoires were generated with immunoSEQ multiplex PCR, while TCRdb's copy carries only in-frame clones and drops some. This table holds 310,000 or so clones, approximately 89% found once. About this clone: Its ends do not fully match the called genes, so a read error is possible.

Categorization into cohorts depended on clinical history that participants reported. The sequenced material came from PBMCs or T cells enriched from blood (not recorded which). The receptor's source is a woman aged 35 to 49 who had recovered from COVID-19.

The CDR3 DNA sequence: TGTGCCACTAGTCCCGAACCCTACTCCTACAATGAGCAGTTCTTC. Amino acids: CATSPEPYSYNEQFF. The V call is TRBV19, the J call TRBJ2-1; the D is unclear. This CDR3 spans 15 amino acids. Germline CDR1 and CDR2: LNHDA and SQIVND (reference sequence).